This is a list of T cell receptor beta chains from one sample in a study of early T cells in non-severe SARS-CoV-2 infection. TCRdb fed the 5' RACE reads into MiXCR, producing one record per CDR3 protein. The sample includes 50,000 or so distinct CDR3 sequences, 14% to 15% of them seen just once. The sequencing here drew on whole blood, taken at baseline. The receptors shown here come from an adult who was a healthcare worker with PCR-confirmed SARS-CoV-2 infection or an uninfected control (not recorded which). Each CDR3 is given with its conserved first and last residue. D genes are given only for firm matches. Part of the rows lack a size; the others show once, few, many or a class for expanded clones.

V gene: TRBV11-2; J gene: TRBJ2-2; clone size: NA; D gene: NA; CDR3 DNA: TGTGCCAGCAGCTTAGATCCAAGTAATCCCGCGAACACCGGGGAGCTGTTTTTT; CDR3 protein: CASSLDPSNPANTGELFF
V gene: TRBV12-3/TRBV12-4; J gene: TRBJ1-5; clone size: many; D gene: NA; CDR3 DNA: TGTGCCAGCAGTTTAGGAGGGGGGCAGCCCCAGCATTTT; CDR3 protein: CASSLGGGQPQHF
V gene: TRBV7-9; J gene: TRBJ2-7; clone size: large; D gene: NA; CDR3 DNA: TGTGCCAGCAGCCAAAATCCGACAGAGACCTACGAGCAGTACTTC; CDR3 protein: CASSQNPTETYEQYF
V gene: TRBV12-3/TRBV12-4; J gene: TRBJ1-1; clone size: NA; D gene: NA; CDR3 DNA: TGTGCCAGCAGTCGACAGTTTGAAGCTTTCTTT; CDR3 protein: CASSRQFEAFF
V gene: TRBV7-9; J gene: TRBJ2-3; clone size: NA; D gene: NA; CDR3 DNA: TGTGCCAGCAGCTTTGTGGGGTCGGGAGATACGCAGTATTTT; CDR3 protein: CASSFVGSGDTQYF
V gene: TRBV20-1; J gene: TRBJ2-2; clone size: many; D gene: NA; CDR3 DNA: TGCAGTGCTAGATTAGGTGCTCTCACCGGGGAGCTGTTTTTT; CDR3 protein: CSARLGALTGELFF
V gene: TRBV19; J gene: TRBJ2-3; clone size: NA; D gene: TRBD2; CDR3 DNA: TGTGCCAGTAGTTCCCCCGGGCTAGCGGGAGTAGATGATACGCAGTATTTT; CDR3 protein: CASSSPGLAGVDDTQYF
V gene: TRBV28; J gene: TRBJ2-7; clone size: once; D gene: TRBD2; CDR3 DNA: TGTGCCAGCCAAGGCGGGAGTATTGGGGCCTACGAGCAGTACTTC; CDR3 protein: CASQGGSIGAYEQYF
V gene: TRBV6-1; J gene: TRBJ1-1; clone size: many; D gene: NA; CDR3 DNA: TGTGCCAGCAGCCTGACGCGGGCGAACACTGAAGCTTTCTTT; CDR3 protein: CASSLTRANTEAFF
V gene: TRBV30; J gene: TRBJ2-7; clone size: many; D gene: TRBD1; CDR3 DNA: TGTGCCTGGAGCGTGGGACAGGGGGTATCCTACGAGCAGTACTTC; CDR3 protein: CAWSVGQGVSYEQYF
V gene: TRBV2; J gene: TRBJ2-7; clone size: few; D gene: NA; CDR3 DNA: TGTGCCAGCCGACAGGAGCTTTCTTACGAGCAGTACTTC; CDR3 protein: CASRQELSYEQYF
V gene: TRBV19; J gene: TRBJ1-3; clone size: many; D gene: NA; CDR3 DNA: TGTGCCAGTAGTCCTCGAGACAGGAACTCTGGAAACACCATATATTTT; CDR3 protein: CASSPRDRNSGNTIYF
V gene: TRBV12-3/TRBV12-4; J gene: TRBJ1-4; clone size: many; D gene: NA; CDR3 DNA: TGTGCCAGCAGTCCAAGGACTGGGGGCCCGGTATCTTTC; CDR3 protein: CASSPRTGGPVSF
V gene: TRBV9; J gene: TRBJ1-1; clone size: NA; D gene: NA; CDR3 DNA: TGTGCCAGCAGCGTAGTAGGCACTGAAGCTTTCTTT; CDR3 protein: CASSVVGTEAFF
V gene: TRBV7-6; J gene: TRBJ1-1; clone size: NA; D gene: TRBD1; CDR3 DNA: TGTGCCAGCAGCGCCCGACAGGGGTACACTGAAGCTTTCTTT; CDR3 protein: CASSARQGYTEAFF
V gene: TRBV5-6; J gene: TRBJ2-5; clone size: NA; D gene: NA; CDR3 DNA: TGTGCCAGCAGCTTGGCCCGCGAAGGGAGGTACGGAGAGACCCAGTACTTC; CDR3 protein: CASSLAREGRYGETQYF
V gene: TRBV2; J gene: TRBJ2-7; clone size: NA; D gene: NA; CDR3 DNA: TGTGCCAGCAGGCGGATCGATCTCTCCTACGAGCAGTACTTC; CDR3 protein: CASRRIDLSYEQYF
V gene: TRBV2; J gene: TRBJ2-3; clone size: NA; D gene: NA; CDR3 DNA: TGTGCCAGCCCGGGACCAGATACGCAGTATTTT; CDR3 protein: CASPGPDTQYF
V gene: TRBV3-1; J gene: TRBJ1-1; clone size: few; D gene: NA; CDR3 DNA: TGTGCCAGCAGCCTCGCACACCCGAACACTGAAGCTTTCTTT; CDR3 protein: CASSLAHPNTEAFF
V gene: TRBV20-1; J gene: TRBJ2-7; clone size: few; D gene: TRBD2; CDR3 DNA: TGCAGTGCAATGCTTCGTCCCGGGACTAGCGCCAATATGGAGCAGTACTTC; CDR3 protein: CSAMLRPGTSANMEQYF
V gene: TRBV7-2; J gene: TRBJ2-4; clone size: NA; D gene: NA; CDR3 DNA: TGTGCCAGCAGCTTCCCAGGAAACATTCAGTACTTC; CDR3 protein: CASSFPGNIQYF
V gene: TRBV20-1; J gene: TRBJ2-7; clone size: few; D gene: NA; CDR3 DNA: TGCAGTGCTAGAGTGGAGCGGATCAGCTCCTACGAGCAGTACTTC; CDR3 protein: CSARVERISSYEQYF
V gene: TRBV20-1; J gene: TRBJ2-3; clone size: NA; D gene: TRBD2; CDR3 DNA: TGCAGTGCTAGAGATAACGGGGGGGCCACAGATACGCAGTATTTT; CDR3 protein: CSARDNGGATDTQYF
V gene: TRBV25-1; J gene: TRBJ2-7; clone size: many; D gene: NA; CDR3 DNA: TGTGCCACCCTAGGTCCAGGGCACAGCTACGAGCAGTACTTC; CDR3 protein: CATLGPGHSYEQYF